The 14 T cell receptor beta chains given below trace back to one sample, sequenced in a study of blood T cell repertoires in COVID-19. The table came from immunoSEQ multiplex PCR; TCRdb's copy has only in-frame clones and leaves some out. The table shows more than 300,000 clones, with approximately 90% occurring only once. Sequencing input: PBMCs or T cells enriched from blood (not recorded which). Receptor source: a woman in her thirties or forties who had been exposed to COVID-19.

The V call is TRBV16, the J call TRBJ1-1; D might be TRBD1 (5 bases). This CDR3 is built from 14 residues. Germline V gene sequence: CDR1 KGHSY, CDR2 FQNENV. The germline V and J ends were trimmed by 0 bases and 3 bases, with 8 bases remaining between them. The chain's CDR3 is CASSQSAGHTEAFF. The CDR3 bases are TGTGCCAGCAGCCAATCGGCAGGGCACACTGAAGCTTTCTTT.

Points on this clone: This specimen includes other DNA sequences encoding the same CDR3. The V and J genes are TRBV5-4 and TRBJ1-5; D might be TRBD1 (6 bases). This CDR3 is 14 amino acids long. Germline assignment: CDR1 SGHNT and CDR2 YYREEE (reference sequence). Between the trimmed V and J ends, which lost 1 base and 7 bases, there was a span of 12 bases. Here the CDR3 reads CASSLQGSGQPQHF. DNA of the CDR3: TGTGCCAGCAGCTTGCAGGGGTCGGGACAGCCCCAGCATTTT.

The CDR3 coding sequence is TGTGCCAGCAGCGGGGGACAGGGCGCAAATTCACCCCTCCACTTT. The encoded protein is CASSGGQGANSPLHF. The chain links TRBV5-5 to TRBJ1-6; TRBD1 matches at 9 bases. The CDR3 loop spans 15 amino acids. Germline trimming cut 4 bases from V and 7 bases from J; bases unmatched to any gene: 6. The germline V gene has CDR1 SGHKS and CDR2 YYEKEE (reference sequence).

This chain links TRBV6-5 with TRBJ1-1; no clear D gene. The CDR3 loop spans 14 amino acids. Looked up from germline, CDR1 is MNHEY and CDR2 is SVGAGI. Trimming took 5 bases from V and 2 from J, leaving 12 bases between them. As DNA, the CDR3 is TGTGCCAGCAGTCCCCTCTGGAGAAACACTGAAGCTTTCTTT. Amino acid sequence: CASSPLWRNTEAFF.

This clone appeared once. The J gene is TRBJ2-2, the V gene TRBV9, with 7 nucleotides matching TRBD2. V shed 0 bases, J shed 1 base, and the junction held 6 bases outside the gene matches. Looked up from germline, CDR1 is SGDLS and CDR2 is YYNGEE. The CDR3 extends over 17 amino acids. CDR3 amino acids: CASSVDLGGRNTGELFF. The CDR3 bases are TGTGCCAGCAGCGTAGATCTGGGCGGGAGGAACACCGGGGAGCTGTTTTTT.

The chain is built from TRBV9 and TRBJ1-2; no clear D gene. The CDR3 has 12 residues. Trimming left V 4 bases short and J 4 bases short, with 8 bases between. Germline-derived CDR1 and CDR2 are SGDLS and YYNGEE. CDR3 protein: CASSSTSYGYTF. Written as DNA, the CDR3 is TGTGCCAGCAGCTCCACTTCCTATGGCTACACCTTC.

This chain links TRBV5-1 with TRBJ2-1; 7 positions agree with TRBD2. CDR3 length: 15 amino acids. CDR1 SGHRS and CDR2 YFSETQ come from the germline V gene. V lost 4 bases, J lost 3 bases, and 7 bases stayed unmatched. The CDR3 DNA sequence: TGCGCCAGCAGCGGCTCCGGGACTAACTACAATGAGCAGTTCTTC. It translates to CASSGSGTNYNEQFF.

This clone has more than one count but fewer than ten. The chain uses TRBV9 and TRBJ2-7; the match to TRBD1 covers 12 bases. J was trimmed by 3 bases and V by 5 bases; bases with no gene match: 6. This CDR3 comprises 15 residues. Germline CDR1 is SGDLS and CDR2 is YYNGEE. The CDR3 loop is CASSDGDRGLYEQYF. CDR3 sequence (DNA): TGTGCCAGCAGTGATGGGGACAGGGGGCTCTACGAGCAGTACTTC.

This clone was found once. The chain joins TRBV6-5 to TRBJ2-5; D may be TRBD1 (7 bases). Germline assignment: CDR1 MNHEY and CDR2 SVGAGI. The CDR3 has 15 residues. V was trimmed by 6 bases and J by 5 bases, leaving 19 bases between them. CDR3 region: CASRQGQTAGETQYF. The CDR3 nucleotides read TGTGCCAGCAGGCAGGGACAGACCGCGGGGGAGACCCAGTACTTC.

This chain joins TRBV18 and TRBJ1-2, with 7 positions matching TRBD1. The V gene end was trimmed by 1 base and the J gene end by 6 bases; junction bases not matched to a gene: 5. The CDR3 consists of 14 residues. The germline V gene has CDR1 KGHSH and CDR2 LQKENI. CDR3 nucleotides: TGTGCCAGCTCACCACTGGGGCAGGGGGATGGCTACACCTTC. Translated: CASSPLGQGDGYTF.

The chain couples TRBV18 to TRBJ1-1; D is possibly TRBD1 (5 bases). Germline V gene data show CDR1 as KGHSH and CDR2 as LQKENI. Between the trimmed V and J ends, which lost 2 bases and 0 bases, there was a span of 7 bases. The CDR3 is 14 amino acids. The CDR3 nucleotides are TGTGCCAGCTCACCAGACAGCATGAACACTGAAGCTTTCTTT. The encoded protein is CASSPDSMNTEAFF.

This rearrangement joins TRBV18 to TRBJ1-3; D is unresolved. Germline CDR1 reads KGHSH; CDR2 reads LQKENI. V was pared by 2 bases and J by 0 bases, with 8 bases between. The CDR3 consists of 15 residues. The CDR3 region is CASSPEGFSGNTIYF. As DNA, the CDR3 is TGTGCCAGCTCACCAGAGGGATTCTCTGGAAACACCATATATTTT.

This clone has just a few counts. V and J are TRBV7-9 and TRBJ2-7; no reliable D call. CDR1 SEHNR and CDR2 FQNEAQ come from the germline V gene (reference sequence). Trimming removed 5 bases from V and 5 bases from J, with 7 bases in between. The length of the CDR3 is 11 residues. The DNA of the CDR3 is TGTGCCAGCAGCCCCCGCGACGAGCAGTACTTC. Translated: CASSPRDEQYF.

This clone appeared once. The chain carries TRBV6-1 and TRBJ2-1; 10 nucleotides match TRBD2. Germline V gene data show CDR1 as MNHNS and CDR2 as SASEGT. The CDR3 has 16 residues. The V segment lost 3 bases and the J segment 6 bases; nucleotides outside the gene matches: 8. The CDR3 DNA sequence: TGTGCCAGCAGTGATAGGAGAGCGGGAGGGACCAATGAGCAGTTCTTC. Translating it yields CASSDRRAGGTNEQFF.